The table lists the clone carrying this TCR beta chain with a count of one. The antigen remains unidentified. CD45RO-negative CD8 cells positively selected for CCR7 made up the naive population, which excluded terminally differentiated effector memory CD45RA+ cells. Germline CDR1 and CDR2: MGHRA and YSYEKL. The CDR3 loop spans 16 amino acids. Trimming shortened V by 1 base and J by 0 bases, and 12 bases separated the two germline ends. This record belongs to a study of shared clonotypes between healthy human individuals. Study results and limitations: In contrast to clonotypes shared by all four donors, non-shared clonotypes had lower generation probabilities.

Genomic DNA of each subset was evenly split across several immunoSEQ plates. Sequencing was performed with immunoSEQ multiplex PCR; in TCRdb, only in-frame clones are kept and a portion is missing. The sample shows 1.5 million to 2.5 million clones, 85% to 95% of them seen only once. The sequence was collected from a man between 18 and 35 years old in good health. This rearrangement joins TRBV4-1 to TRBJ1-1; D gene uncertain. Sequencing input: naive CD8+ T cells sorted from blood. The CDR3 protein is CASSQVGAGVNTEAFF. CDR3 sequence (DNA): TGCGCCAGCAGCCAAGTTGGCGCGGGCGTGAACACTGAAGCTTTCTTT.